This entry lists 20 T cell receptor beta chains sequenced from one sample in a study of blood T cell repertoires in COVID-19. Measured with immunoSEQ multiplex PCR; TCRdb has only the in-frame clones, and not every one. Among over 120,000 clones listed, roughly 80% were seen once. What was sequenced was peripheral blood. The receptors were sampled from a woman aged 55-69 years with acute or convalescent COVID-19.

This chain links TRBV12-3 or TRBV12-4 with TRBJ1-1; D ambiguous. V dropped 4 bases and J dropped 7 bases, with 7 bases sitting between them. CDR3 size: 11 residues. The CDR3 sequence: CASSSYVEAFF. CDR3 in DNA: TGTGCCAGCAGTTCGTATGTTGAAGCTTTCTTT.

The rearrangement uses TRBV6-1 and TRBJ1-5; 7 positions agree with TRBD1. With 2 bases clipped from V and 5 bases from J, the junction kept 3 bases outside the gene matches. Germline lookup yields CDR1 MNHNS and CDR2 SASEGT. This CDR3 comprises 14 residues. Written as DNA, the CDR3 is TGTGCCAGCAGTGAAATCAGGGGGGATCAGCCCCAGCATTTT. Its protein is CASSEIRGDQPQHF.

This clone was picked up one time. The V gene is TRBV27, the J gene TRBJ2-5; 9 bases match TRBD1. Unmatched junction bases numbered 6, after V lost 5 bases and J lost 5 bases. Germline V gene data show CDR1 as MNHEY and CDR2 as SMNVEV (reference sequence). The CDR3 has 14 residues. The CDR3 region has the DNA TGTGCCAGCAGTCGGACAGGGGTTGGGGAGACCCAGTACTTC. It encodes CASSRTGVGETQYF.

The chain couples TRBV5-1 to TRBJ2-5; TRBD2 matches at 9 bases. The CDR3 is 16 amino acids. The J segment lost 4 bases and the V segment lost 2 bases, leaving 9 bases of the junction unmatched. Germline-derived CDR1 and CDR2 are SGHRS and YFSETQ. The CDR3 nucleotides read TGCGCCAGCAGCTTCCTCGGCGGGAGGGGAATAGAGACCCAGTACTTC. Protein: CASSFLGGRGIETQYF.

About this clone itself: The junction and the germline gene differ at one end; a read error may be behind it. This sequence joins TRBV5-4 and TRBJ2-3; 8 bases are a match to TRBD2. Germline lookup yields CDR1 SGHNT and CDR2 YYREEE (reference sequence). CDR3 length: 14 amino acids. The CDR3 is CASSLAGVFSLQYF. As DNA, the CDR3 is TGTGCCAGCAGCTTAGCGGGAGTTTTTAGTCTACAATACTTT.

The chain is built from TRBV5-1 and TRBJ2-1, with 11 bases identical to TRBD2. The J segment lost 7 bases and the V segment lost 5 bases, leaving 11 bases of the junction unmatched. The germline gives CDR1 SGHRS, CDR2 YFSETQ. There are 16 residues in the CDR3. CDR3 amino acids: CASRSGSGRASNEQFF. The CDR3 DNA is TGCGCCAGCAGGTCGGGTAGCGGGAGGGCGAGTAATGAGCAGTTCTTC.

V and J are TRBV19 and TRBJ2-7; perhaps TRBD2 as D (6 bases). The ends were cut back, 4 bases at V and 2 bases at J, with 12 bases in the middle. The CDR3 runs to 14 residues. The V gene's germline CDR1 is LNHDA and CDR2 SQIVND (reference sequence). The CDR3 DNA is TGTGCCAGTAGTACCCCGGGAGTTACCTACGAGCAGTACTTC. This translates into CASSTPGVTYEQYF.

The CDR3 DNA follows: TGTGCCAGCCCGCCCCCTCAAGGGGCTAGCACAGATACGCAGTATTTT. This gives the protein CASPPPQGASTDTQYF. This chain joins TRBV28 and TRBJ2-3, with D tentatively TRBD1 (5 bases). Trimming shortened V by 8 bases and J by 0 bases, and 18 bases separated the two germline ends. CDR3 length: 16 residues. The germline V gene encodes CDR1 MDHEN and CDR2 SYDVKM.

The chain has TRBV19 and TRBJ2-5, with 7 nucleotides matching TRBD2. Unmatched junction bases numbered 4, after V lost 3 bases and J lost 0 bases. Per germline, CDR1 LNHDA and CDR2 SQIVND (reference sequence). This CDR3 spans 15 amino acids. CDR3 nucleotide sequence: TGTGCCAGTAGTATTAGCGGGTTGTACCAAGAGACCCAGTACTTC. This translates into CASSISGLYQETQYF.

V gene TRBV24-1 combines with J gene TRBJ1-2; TRBD1 agrees at 7 bases. Looked up from germline, CDR1 is KGHDR and CDR2 is SFDVKD. CDR3 length: 14 amino acids. Germline trimming cut 6 bases from V and 5 bases from J; bases unmatched to any gene: 8. CDR3 region: CATSTQGQTYGYTF. The CDR3 DNA reads TGTGCCACCAGTACACAGGGACAGACGTATGGCTACACCTTC.

The chain recombines TRBV13 with TRBJ2-1; 9 bases fit TRBD2. V lost 1 base, J lost 6 bases, and 7 bases stayed unmatched. The length of the CDR3 is 16 residues. Germline assignment: CDR1 PRHDT and CDR2 FYEKMQ (reference sequence). The CDR3 spells CASSLDGTSFFNEQFF. The CDR3 region has the DNA TGTGCCAGCAGCTTAGATGGGACTAGCTTCTTCAATGAGCAGTTCTTC. Full variable domain (rest looked up from reference TRBV13 and TRBJ2-1): AAGVIQSPRHLIKEKRETATLKCYPIPRHDTVYWYQQGPGQDPQFLISFYEKMQSDKGSIPDRFSAQQFSDYHSELNMSSLELGDSALYFCASSLDGTSFFNEQFFGPGTRLTVL.

The rearrangement joins TRBV7-9 to TRBJ2-7; D is possibly TRBD2 (6 bases). V was trimmed by 3 bases and J by 4 bases, leaving 22 bases between them. This CDR3 spans 17 amino acids. Germline CDR1 reads SEHNR; CDR2 reads FQNEAQ (reference sequence). The CDR3 spells CASSFRGDRATPYEQYF. As DNA, the CDR3 is TGTGCCAGCAGCTTTCGCGGGGACCGGGCCACGCCGTACGAGCAGTACTTC.

The chain is built from TRBV2 and TRBJ2-2; 11 bases map to TRBD1. The V segment lost 5 bases and the J segment 7 bases; nucleotides outside the gene matches: 3. This CDR3 has 14 residues. Germline V gives CDR1 SNHLY, CDR2 FYNNEI. The CDR3 DNA sequence: TGTGCCAGCAGTCCGGGACAGGGGGTCGGGGAGCTGTTTTTT. This sequence encodes CASSPGQGVGELFF. The full variable domain, its missing parts supplied by reference TRBV2 and TRBJ2-2, is EPEVTQTPSHQVTQMGQEVILRCVPISNHLYFYWYRQILGQKVEFLVSFYNNEISEKSEIFDDQFSVERPDGSNFTLKIRSTKLEDSAMYFCASSPGQGVGELFFGEGSRLTVL.

This clone was found a few times. The chain recombines TRBV4-1 with TRBJ2-3, with 8 bases that match TRBD2. This CDR3 has 16 residues. The V and J ends lost 1 base and 7 bases, in that order; junction bases with no gene match: 10. CDR1 and CDR2 from the germline V gene are MGHRA and YSYEKL. The CDR3: CASSQGQTEREYTQYF. CDR3 DNA: TGCGCCAGCAGCCAAGGTCAAACGGAGCGGGAGTATACGCAGTATTTT.

The CDR3: CASTSGGNEQFF. The CDR3 nucleotides read TGCGCCAGCACCTCAGGGGGTAATGAGCAGTTCTTC. This chain links TRBV4-1 with TRBJ2-1; TRBD1 aligns across 7 bases. Germline V gives CDR1 MGHRA, CDR2 YSYEKL. The CDR3 is made up of 12 amino acids. The J segment lost 7 bases and the V segment lost 7 bases, leaving 4 bases of the junction unmatched.

This chain connects TRBV6-5 to TRBJ2-7; the match to TRBD2 covers 15 bases. The CDR3 spans 16 residues. Germline CDR1 and CDR2: MNHEY and SVGAGI. J was trimmed by 7 bases and V by 1 base; bases with no gene match: 5. CDR3 bases: TGTGCCAGCAGTTACTTCGGACTAGCGGGAGGGGAGGAGCAGTACTTC. Protein: CASSYFGLAGGEEQYF.

The chain joins TRBV13 to TRBJ2-7; D might be TRBD1 (5 bases). The ends were cut back, 5 bases at V and 3 bases at J, with 14 bases in the middle. Germline V CDR1 and CDR2: PRHDT, FYEKMQ (reference sequence). The CDR3 runs 14 residues. As DNA, the CDR3 is TGTGCCAGCAGCCCCAAGGGGTTTTACTACGAGCAGTACTTC. It translates to CASSPKGFYYEQYF. Using reference TRBV13 and TRBJ2-7 for the parts outside the CDR3, the full variable domain is AAGVIQSPRHLIKEKRETATLKCYPIPRHDTVYWYQQGPGQDPQFLISFYEKMQSDKGSIPDRFSAQQFSDYHSELNMSSLELGDSALYFCASSPKGFYYEQYFGPGTRLTVT.

A few counts support this clone. This chain links TRBV30 with TRBJ2-3; tentatively, D is TRBD1 (6 bases). This CDR3 is built from 19 residues. V gave up 4 bases and J gave up 2 bases, with 28 bases separating them. Germline assignment: CDR1 GTSNPN and CDR2 SVGIG (reference sequence). CDR3 DNA sequence: TGTGCCTGGAACCGCCGATCCTCTGGGGGCGTTGCCAACACAGATACGCAGTATTTT. Amino acids: CAWNRRSSGGVANTDTQYF.

The genes are TRBV7-9 and TRBJ1-6; TRBD1 matches at 9 bases. CDR3 length: 15 amino acids. Per germline, CDR1 SEHNR and CDR2 FQNEAQ (reference sequence). The ends lost 6 bases at V and 7 bases at J; junction bases unmatched: 7. CDR3 protein: CASSPGTGSNSPLHF. The CDR3 DNA reads TGTGCCAGCAGTCCCGGGACAGGGAGCAATTCACCCCTCCACTTT.

The V and J genes are TRBV27 and TRBJ2-7; TRBD1 agrees at 10 bases. V gave up 4 bases and J gave up 3 bases; unmatched junction bases: 6. The germline V gene encodes CDR1 MNHEY and CDR2 SMNVEV (reference sequence). The CDR3 contains 15 residues. The DNA of the CDR3 is TGTGCCAGCAGTTCCGGGACAGGGGTGTACTACGAGCAGTACTTC. The encoded protein is CASSSGTGVYYEQYF.